A few counts support the clone carrying this T cell receptor (beta chain). Antigen specificity is unknown. In the same sample, other DNA sequences code for this CDR3. These data belong to a study of shared clonotypes between healthy human individuals. Points from the study as a whole: Several donors held roughly 5% of naive CD4 clonotypes in common.

Assay: immunoSEQ multiplex PCR; the TCRdb copy retains only in-frame clones and omits some. Of roughly 2 million clones listed, approximately 95% are singletons. Per the germline V gene, CDR1 is MNHNS and CDR2 is SASEGT. Between the trimmed V and J ends, which lost 3 bases and 10 bases, there was a span of 10 bases. The CDR3 covers 13 residues. The material sequenced was naive CD4+ T cells sorted from blood. Subset: CD45RA+ positively selected. This clonotype was sampled from a man aged 18 to 30 in good health. V and J are TRBV6-1 and TRBJ1-6; D might be TRBD1 (5 bases). CDR3 amino acids: CASSEMGESPLHF. CDR3 DNA sequence: TGTGCCAGCAGTGAGATGGGGGAATCACCCCTCCACTTT.